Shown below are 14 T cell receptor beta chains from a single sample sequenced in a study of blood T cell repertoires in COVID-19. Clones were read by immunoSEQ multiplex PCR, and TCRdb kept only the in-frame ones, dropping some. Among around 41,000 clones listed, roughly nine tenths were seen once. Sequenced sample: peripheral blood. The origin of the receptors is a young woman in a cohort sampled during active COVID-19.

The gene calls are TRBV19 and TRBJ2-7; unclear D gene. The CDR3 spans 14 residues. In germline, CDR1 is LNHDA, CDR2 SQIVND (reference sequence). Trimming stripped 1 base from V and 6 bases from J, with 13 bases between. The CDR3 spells CASSIGKVNSEQYF. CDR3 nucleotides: TGTGCCAGTAGTATAGGCAAGGTCAACAGCGAGCAGTACTTC. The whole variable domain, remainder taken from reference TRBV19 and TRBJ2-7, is DGGITQSPKYLFRKEGQNVTLSCEQNLNHDAMYWYRQDPGQGLRLIYYSQIVNDFQKGDIAEGYSVSREKKESFPLTVTSAQKNPTAFYLCASSIGKVNSEQYFGPGTRLTVT.

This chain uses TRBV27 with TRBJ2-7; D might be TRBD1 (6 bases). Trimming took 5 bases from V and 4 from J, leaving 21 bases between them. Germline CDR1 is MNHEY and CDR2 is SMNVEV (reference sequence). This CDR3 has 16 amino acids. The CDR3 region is CASSPARTAKKYEQYF. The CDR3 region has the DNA TGTGCCAGCAGTCCTGCCCGGACAGCGAAAAAATACGAGCAGTACTTC.

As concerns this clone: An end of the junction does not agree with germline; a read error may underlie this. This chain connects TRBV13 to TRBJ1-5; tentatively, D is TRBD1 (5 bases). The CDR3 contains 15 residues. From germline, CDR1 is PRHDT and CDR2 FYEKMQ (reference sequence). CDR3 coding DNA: TGTGCCAGCAGCCTAGGGGCGCGGGACGGTCAGCCCCAGCATTTT. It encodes CASSLGARDGQPQHF.

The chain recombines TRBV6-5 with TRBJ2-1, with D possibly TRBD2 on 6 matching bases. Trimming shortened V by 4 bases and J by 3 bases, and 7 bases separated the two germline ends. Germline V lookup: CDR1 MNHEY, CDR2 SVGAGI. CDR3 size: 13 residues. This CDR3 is CASSLDYYNEQFF. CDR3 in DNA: TGTGCCAGCAGTTTGGACTACTACAATGAGCAGTTCTTC.

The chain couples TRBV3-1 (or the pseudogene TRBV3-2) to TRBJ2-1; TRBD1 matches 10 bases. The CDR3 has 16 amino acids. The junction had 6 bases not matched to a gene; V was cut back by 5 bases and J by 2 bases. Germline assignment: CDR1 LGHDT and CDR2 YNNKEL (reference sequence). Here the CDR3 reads CASSNRQGATYNEQFF. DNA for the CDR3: TGTGCCAGCAGCAATCGACAGGGGGCTACCTACAATGAGCAGTTCTTC.

CDR3: CASSPASQGLPPYEQYF. CDR3 sequence (DNA): TGTGCCAGCAGCCCCGCGAGTCAGGGACTTCCACCCTACGAGCAGTACTTC. The gene calls are TRBV7-8 and TRBJ2-7; D possibly corresponds to TRBD2 (6 bases). CDR1 is SGHVS, CDR2 FQNEAQ, per germline. V was clipped by 5 bases and J by 2 bases, with 22 bases between them. The CDR3 has 17 residues.

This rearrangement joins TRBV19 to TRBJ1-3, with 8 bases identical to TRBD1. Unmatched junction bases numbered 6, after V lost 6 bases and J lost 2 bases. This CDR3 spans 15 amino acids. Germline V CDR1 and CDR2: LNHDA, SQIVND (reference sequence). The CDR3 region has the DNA TGTGCCAGTAGCCGACAGGGGCTGACTGGAAACACCATATATTTT. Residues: CASSRQGLTGNTIYF.

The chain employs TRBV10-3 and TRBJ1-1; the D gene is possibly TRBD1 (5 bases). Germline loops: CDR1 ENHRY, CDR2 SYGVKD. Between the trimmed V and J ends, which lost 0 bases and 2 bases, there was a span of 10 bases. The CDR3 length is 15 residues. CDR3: CAISESKGANTEAFF. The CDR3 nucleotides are TGTGCCATCAGTGAGTCGAAAGGGGCCAACACTGAAGCTTTCTTT.

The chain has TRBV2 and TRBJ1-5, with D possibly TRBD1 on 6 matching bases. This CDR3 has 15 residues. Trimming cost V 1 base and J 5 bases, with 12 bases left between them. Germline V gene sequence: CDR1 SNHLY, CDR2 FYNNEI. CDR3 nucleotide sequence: TGTGCCAGCAGTGAAGTCGGGGGGCTCGATCAGCCCCAGCATTTT. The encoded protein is CASSEVGGLDQPQHF. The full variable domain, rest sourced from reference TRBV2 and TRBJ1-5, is EPEVTQTPSHQVTQMGQEVILRCVPISNHLYFYWYRQILGQKVEFLVSFYNNEISEKSEIFDDQFSVERPDGSNFTLKIRSTKLEDSAMYFCASSEVGGLDQPQHFGDGTRLSIL.

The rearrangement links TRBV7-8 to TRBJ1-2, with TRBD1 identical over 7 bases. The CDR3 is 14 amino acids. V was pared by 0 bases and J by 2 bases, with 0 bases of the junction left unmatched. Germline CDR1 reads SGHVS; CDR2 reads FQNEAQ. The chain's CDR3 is CASSLAGQNYGYTF. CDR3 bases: TGTGCCAGCAGCTTAGCGGGACAGAACTATGGCTACACCTTC.

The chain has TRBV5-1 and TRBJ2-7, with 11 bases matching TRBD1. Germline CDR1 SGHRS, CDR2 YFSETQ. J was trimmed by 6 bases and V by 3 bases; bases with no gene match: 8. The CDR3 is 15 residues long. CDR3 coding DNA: TGCGCCAGCAGCTCGACGGACAGGGGGCAAGGCGAGCAGTACTTC. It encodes CASSSTDRGQGEQYF.

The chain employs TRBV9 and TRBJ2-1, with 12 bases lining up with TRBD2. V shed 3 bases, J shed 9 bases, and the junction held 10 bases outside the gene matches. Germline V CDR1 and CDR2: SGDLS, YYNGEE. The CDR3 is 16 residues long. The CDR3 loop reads CASSGRLAGEKLEQFF. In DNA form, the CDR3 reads TGTGCCAGCAGCGGCCGACTAGCGGGAGAGAAGCTTGAGCAGTTCTTC.

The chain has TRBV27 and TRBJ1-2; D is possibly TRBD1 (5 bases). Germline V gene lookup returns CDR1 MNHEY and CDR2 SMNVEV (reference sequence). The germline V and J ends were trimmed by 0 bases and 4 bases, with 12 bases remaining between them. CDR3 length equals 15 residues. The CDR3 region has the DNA TGTGCCAGCAGTTTATCGAAGTCAGGGCTCTATGGCTACACCTTC. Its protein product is CASSLSKSGLYGYTF.

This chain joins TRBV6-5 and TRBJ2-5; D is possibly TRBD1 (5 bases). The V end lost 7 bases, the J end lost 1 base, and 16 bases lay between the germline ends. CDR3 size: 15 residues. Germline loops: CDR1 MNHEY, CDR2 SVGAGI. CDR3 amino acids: CASTRKGQPQETQYF. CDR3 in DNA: TGTGCCAGCACTAGAAAGGGGCAGCCCCAAGAGACCCAGTACTTC.